The subject of this entry is one TCR beta chain. No antigen is known for it. CDR1 SEHNR and CDR2 FQNEAQ come from the germline V gene (reference sequence). The CDR3 contains 17 residues. With 5 bases clipped from V and 3 bases from J, the junction kept 13 bases outside the gene matches. Healthy donors had no documented immune events, such as infections, while sampled. The data originate from a study of identifying expanded T cells in peripheral blood. Libraries were prepared by immunoSEQ multiplex PCR; TCRdb keeps only in-frame clonotypes and omits some of them. The data hold around 99,000 clones, with about 85% observed a single time. General study points: Across healthy donors, higher total template counts meant significantly greater roughly two-week count variance. About 1.2 clones differed between technical replicates, versus approximately 17 and 20 over time.

This rearrangement joins TRBV7-9 to TRBJ2-7, with 10 bases aligning to TRBD2. The TCR originated in a person between 18 and 75 years old in good health. The sample comprised blood. CDR3 nucleotide sequence: TGTGCCAGCAGCCCAGGTACTAGCGGGAATAAACACTACGAGCAGTACTTC. Translation: CASSPGTSGNKHYEQYF.